The rows below give T cell receptor beta chains drawn from one sample of a study of blood T cell repertoires in COVID-19. Profiled with immunoSEQ multiplex PCR; TCRdb holds only in-frame clones, not every one. The sample lists 95,000 to 150,000 clones; around three quarters were seen once. Sequencing input: peripheral blood. The receptors were gathered from a woman aged 80 or over with acute or convalescent COVID-19. CDR3s include the opening cysteine and the closing phenylalanine or tryptophan. D genes are given only for firm matches. Size is stated for part of the rows, as once, few or many counts, or as a class when the clone is expanded.

J gene,clone size,D gene,V gene,CDR3 protein,CDR3 DNA
TRBJ1-2,once,TRBD1,TRBV28,CASTRDPGGKGDTF,TGTGCCAGCACACGGGACCCAGGGGGCAAAGGGGACACCTTC
TRBJ2-3,once,TRBD2,TRBV27,CASSLRGGTDTQYF,TGTGCCAGCAGTTTACGGGGGGGCACAGATACGCAGTATTTT
TRBJ2-1,-,TRBD2,TRBV6-2/TRBV6-3,CASSFSGRDFF,TGTGCCAGCAGTTTTAGCGGGCGGGACTTCTTC
TRBJ1-5,few,-,TRBV2,CASSPYQGANQPQHF,TGTGCCAGCAGTCCTTATCAGGGTGCCAATCAGCCCCAGCATTTT
TRBJ1-1,-,-,TRBV2,CASRDNLEAFF,TGTGCCAGCAGGGACAACTTGGAAGCTTTCTTT
TRBJ1-5,-,-,TRBV19,CASSIILEGNQPQHF,TGTGCCAGTAGTATAATCCTAGAGGGCAATCAGCCCCAGCATTTT
TRBJ1-2,-,-,TRBV4-2,CASSQAGYGYTF,TGTGCCAGCAGCCAAGCGGGCTATGGCTACACCTTC
TRBJ1-6,-,TRBD1,TRBV28,CASSFRTGGVSPLHF,TGTGCCAGCAGTTTTCGGACAGGGGGCGTTTCACCCCTCCACTTT
TRBJ1-2,few,-,TRBV5-6,CASTPTNRDNGYTF,TGTGCCAGCACGCCTACGAACAGGGACAATGGCTACACCTTC
TRBJ1-2,few,TRBD1,TRBV10-3,CAITGQGANGYTF,TGTGCCATCACCGGACAGGGGGCAAATGGCTACACCTTC
TRBJ1-6,-,-,TRBV4-2,CASSQDRDGSPLHF,TGTGCCAGCAGCCAAGACAGGGATGGGTCACCCCTCCACTTT
TRBJ2-3,-,TRBD2,TRBV7-2,CASSLRARGGTDTQYF,TGTGCCAGCAGCTTACGGGCGCGGGGGGGCACAGATACGCAGTATTTT
TRBJ2-7,-,TRBD2,TRBV9,CASSAGTSGVYEQYF,TGTGCCAGCAGCGCAGGGACTAGCGGGGTCTACGAGCAGTACTTC
TRBJ1-4,-,-,TRBV19,CASSMPGRGGEKLFF,TGTGCCAGTAGTATGCCCGGCAGGGGCGGAGAAAAACTGTTTTTT
TRBJ1-1,once,-,TRBV6-5,CASRIDSLNTEAFF,TGTGCCAGCAGAATCGACAGCTTGAACACTGAAGCTTTCTTT
TRBJ1-5,-,-,TRBV18,CASSPGLAGSNQPQHF,TGTGCCAGCTCCCCTGGACTGGCGGGGTCCAATCAGCCCCAGCATTTT
TRBJ1-6,-,-,TRBV3-1/TRBV3-2,CASSQDRGPLGLHF,TGTGCCAGCAGCCAAGATAGGGGCCCCCTCGGCCTCCACTTT
TRBJ1-6,once,-,TRBV4-2,CASSQGGQPNSPLHF,TGTGCCAGCAGCCAAGGTGGGCAGCCGAATTCACCCCTCCACTTT
TRBJ2-1,once,TRBD2,TRBV10-3,CAISDRLAGVAYNEQFF,TGTGCCATCAGTGATCGACTAGCGGGGGTTGCCTACAATGAGCAGTTCTTC
TRBJ1-5,-,TRBD1,TRBV6-5,CASNRQGAYNQPQHF,TGTGCCAGCAATCGACAGGGGGCGTACAATCAGCCCCAGCATTTT
TRBJ2-3,-,TRBD2,TRBV7-6,CASSFSGRAPDTQYF,TGTGCCAGCAGCTTCAGCGGGAGGGCCCCAGATACGCAGTATTTT
TRBJ2-2,-,-,TRBV19,CASSIAGLPGELFF,TGTGCCAGTAGTATAGCAGGGCTCCCCGGGGAGCTGTTTTTT
TRBJ1-1,-,-,TRBV7-9,CASSLGQDNTEAFF,TGTGCCAGCAGCTTAGGACAGGATAACACTGAAGCTTTCTTT
TRBJ2-1,-,TRBD2,TRBV11-2,CASSSHSGKIYNEQFF,TGTGCCAGCAGCTCACACAGCGGGAAGATATACAATGAGCAGTTCTTC
TRBJ2-3,-,-,TRBV5-4,CASSLATAGAGTDTQYF,TGTGCCAGCAGCTTGGCCACGGCGGGGGCAGGTACAGATACGCAGTATTTT
TRBJ1-2,few,TRBD1,TRBV5-1,CASSLEMRGQGGGYTF,TGCGCCAGCAGCTTGGAGATGAGGGGGCAGGGCGGTGGCTACACCTTC
TRBJ2-2,-,TRBD1,TRBV19,CASQGGFTGELFF,TGTGCCAGCCAAGGGGGCTTCACCGGGGAGCTGTTTTTT
TRBJ1-2,-,-,TRBV29-1,CSVEGVDGYTF,TGCAGCGTTGAAGGTGTCGATGGCTACACCTTC
TRBJ1-3,-,-,TRBV11-2,CASSLRGGSGAGNTIYF,TGTGCCAGCAGCTTGAGAGGCGGGTCAGGGGCTGGAAACACCATATATTTT
TRBJ2-1,-,-,TRBV4-2,CASSQEEVKGYNEQFF,TGTGCCAGCAGCCAAGAAGAGGTAAAAGGCTACAATGAGCAGTTCTTC
TRBJ2-3,few,-,TRBV4-2,CASSQGGGRTDTQYF,TGTGCCAGCAGCCAAGGCGGAGGACGCACAGATACGCAGTATTTT
TRBJ2-1,-,-,TRBV7-2,CASNIPLQGEEQFF,TGTGCCAGCAACATACCGTTACAGGGCGAGGAGCAGTTCTTC
TRBJ1-2,-,TRBD1,TRBV6-6,CASRRADRNYGYTF,TGTGCCAGCAGACGGGCGGACAGGAACTATGGCTACACCTTC
TRBJ2-5,-,-,TRBV12-3/TRBV12-4,CASSFDRGETQYF,TGTGCCAGCAGTTTTGACCGGGGAGAGACCCAGTACTTC
TRBJ1-4,-,TRBD1,TRBV28,CASRGGTAENEKLFF,TGTGCCAGCAGAGGCGGGACAGCAGAGAATGAAAAACTGTTTTTT
TRBJ2-2,-,TRBD2,TRBV19,CASSTAGGPGELFF,TGTGCCAGTAGTACCGCGGGGGGGCCCGGGGAGCTGTTTTTT
TRBJ1-2,-,-,TRBV5-4,CASSSGGLNYGYTF,TGTGCCAGCAGCTCGGGAGGGCTAAACTATGGCTACACCTTC
TRBJ2-7,-,-,TRBV6-5,CASSLQGTYEQYF,TGTGCCAGCAGTTTGCAGGGTACCTACGAGCAGTACTTC
TRBJ1-5,few,-,TRBV6-2/TRBV6-3,CASSTGSYSNQPQHF,TGTGCCAGCAGCACGGGTAGCTATAGCAATCAGCCCCAGCATTTT
TRBJ2-3,few,-,TRBV5-4,CASSPRATRPGDTQYF,TGTGCCAGCAGCCCCCGTGCTACGCGGCCCGGGGATACGCAGTATTTT
TRBJ1-1,once,-,TRBV2,CASKRDTNTEAFF,TGTGCCAGCAAACGGGACACCAACACTGAAGCTTTCTTT
TRBJ1-1,-,-,TRBV29-1,CSVRQEFLTEAFF,TGCAGCGTTAGACAGGAGTTTTTAACTGAAGCTTTCTTT
TRBJ2-3,-,TRBD1,TRBV5-1,CASSPLTTGTLADTQYF,TGCGCCAGCAGCCCGCTGACGACAGGGACATTGGCAGATACGCAGTATTTT
TRBJ2-2,-,TRBD1,TRBV27,CASSPLYRQGAGRGGELFF,TGTGCCAGCAGTCCCCTCTACCGACAGGGGGCGGGTAGAGGCGGGGAGCTGTTTTTT
TRBJ1-1,-,-,TRBV30,CAWNRVQNTEAFF,TGTGCCTGGAACAGAGTTCAGAACACTGAAGCTTTCTTT
TRBJ2-1,few,TRBD2,TRBV9,CASSVEALAGFSYNEQFF,TGTGCCAGCAGCGTAGAGGCCCTAGCGGGGTTCTCCTACAATGAGCAGTTCTTC
TRBJ1-3,-,-,TRBV3-1/TRBV3-2,CASSQISSGNTIYF,TGTGCCAGCAGCCAAATCAGCTCTGGAAACACCATATATTTT
TRBJ2-1,-,TRBD1,TRBV6-5,CASSRTGESYNEQFF,TGTGCCAGCAGCAGGACAGGGGAGTCCTACAATGAGCAGTTCTTC